A selection of T cell receptor beta chains follows, all from one sample in a study of blood T cell repertoires in COVID-19. TCRdb's table, derived via immunoSEQ multiplex PCR, lists solely in-frame clones and lacks some. This table has tens of thousands of clones, around four fifths appearing once. Material for sequencing was peripheral blood. These TCRs come from a human donor in a cohort sampled during active COVID-19. Each CDR3 is given with its conserved first and last residue. A D gene is named only where the DNA matches it firmly. Not every row has a clone size; where given, it reads once, few, many or a size class.

d_call: TRBD2; v_call: TRBV10-2; j_call: TRBJ2-7; clone_size: .; cdr3_aa: CASRTSGDYEQYF
d_call: TRBD1; v_call: TRBV7-9; j_call: TRBJ1-2; clone_size: .; cdr3_aa: CASSSLSHGTGVYGYTF
d_call: .; v_call: TRBV28; j_call: TRBJ2-7; clone_size: .; cdr3_aa: CASSSGGLGSFF
d_call: TRBD2; v_call: TRBV6-2/TRBV6-3; j_call: TRBJ2-1; clone_size: .; cdr3_aa: CASSLAGGIYNEQFF
d_call: TRBD1; v_call: TRBV25-1; j_call: TRBJ1-1; clone_size: .; cdr3_aa: CASRQGGGTEAFF
d_call: TRBD1; v_call: TRBV4-3; j_call: TRBJ2-6; clone_size: once; cdr3_aa: CASSQGVPGQFSGANVLTF
d_call: .; v_call: TRBV28; j_call: TRBJ1-1; clone_size: .; cdr3_aa: CASSEGSTRAFF
d_call: TRBD2; v_call: TRBV2; j_call: TRBJ2-7; clone_size: .; cdr3_aa: CASSPGRGYEQYF
d_call: .; v_call: TRBV11-2; j_call: TRBJ2-5; clone_size: .; cdr3_aa: CASRPARGETQYF
d_call: TRBD2; v_call: TRBV6-5; j_call: TRBJ2-7; clone_size: once; cdr3_aa: CASSYRRGAYEQYF
d_call: TRBD1; v_call: TRBV24-1; j_call: TRBJ2-1; clone_size: .; cdr3_aa: CATSRDRGSSLDEQFF
d_call: .; v_call: TRBV11-3; j_call: TRBJ2-1; clone_size: .; cdr3_aa: CASSFAGLNNEQFF
d_call: TRBD2; v_call: TRBV10-3; j_call: TRBJ2-1; clone_size: .; cdr3_aa: CAITGGSYNEQFF
d_call: .; v_call: TRBV9; j_call: TRBJ1-1; clone_size: .; cdr3_aa: CASSGLGGVAEAFF
d_call: .; v_call: TRBV7-2; j_call: TRBJ2-7; clone_size: .; cdr3_aa: CASSLGRGGQQGEQYF
d_call: TRBD1; v_call: TRBV7-2; j_call: TRBJ1-1; clone_size: .; cdr3_aa: CASSLDRDTEAFF
d_call: .; v_call: TRBV29-1; j_call: TRBJ2-5; clone_size: .; cdr3_aa: CSPVSPADRQETQYF
d_call: TRBD1; v_call: TRBV28; j_call: TRBJ1-2; clone_size: .; cdr3_aa: CASTPGQGRYTF
d_call: .; v_call: TRBV3-1/TRBV3-2; j_call: TRBJ1-1; clone_size: .; cdr3_aa: CASSQAVDTEAFF
d_call: .; v_call: TRBV6-5; j_call: TRBJ1-6; clone_size: .; cdr3_aa: CASSNTVEPLHF
d_call: .; v_call: TRBV6-5; j_call: TRBJ2-3; clone_size: .; cdr3_aa: CASSYGVSGDTQYF
d_call: .; v_call: TRBV30; j_call: TRBJ1-5; clone_size: .; cdr3_aa: CAWSLPIRGQPQHF
d_call: .; v_call: TRBV13; j_call: TRBJ2-7; clone_size: .; cdr3_aa: CASSSRPGLGPYEQYF
d_call: .; v_call: TRBV7-2; j_call: TRBJ1-1; clone_size: .; cdr3_aa: CASSSVNTEAFF